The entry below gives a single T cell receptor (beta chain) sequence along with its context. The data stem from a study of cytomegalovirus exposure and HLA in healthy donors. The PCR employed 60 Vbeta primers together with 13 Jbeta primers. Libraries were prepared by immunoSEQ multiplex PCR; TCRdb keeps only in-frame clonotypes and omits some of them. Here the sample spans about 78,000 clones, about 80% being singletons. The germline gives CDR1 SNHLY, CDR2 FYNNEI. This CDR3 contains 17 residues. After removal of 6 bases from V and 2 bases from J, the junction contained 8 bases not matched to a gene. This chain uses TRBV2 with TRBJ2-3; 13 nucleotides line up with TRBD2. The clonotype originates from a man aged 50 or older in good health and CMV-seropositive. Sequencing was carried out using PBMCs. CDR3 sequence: CASRAGTSGIDTDTQYF. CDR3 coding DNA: TGTGCCAGCAGAGCCGGGACTAGCGGGATCGACACAGATACGCAGTATTTT.